This T cell receptor beta chain emerged from a study of T cell responses to AZD1222 COVID-19 vaccine. The protocol was immunoSEQ multiplex PCR, while the TCRdb copy is restricted to in-frame clones and leaves out a portion. The sample yields nearly 110,000 clones, nearly 90% seen once. V shed 3 bases and J 4 bases; nucleotides not matched to a gene: 4. CDR1 is MNHNY, CDR2 SVGAGI, per germline (reference sequence). The CDR3 has 14 residues. The receptor's source is an adult who received the AZD1222 COVID-19 vaccine. The sequencing used peripheral blood, collected 28 days after the second AZD1222 dose. The genes are TRBV6-6 and TRBJ1-2; TRBD1 matches 8 bases. CDR3 DNA sequence: TGTGCCAGCAGTTATATACAGGGGGTCTATGGCTACACCTTC. Its translation is CASSYIQGVYGYTF.